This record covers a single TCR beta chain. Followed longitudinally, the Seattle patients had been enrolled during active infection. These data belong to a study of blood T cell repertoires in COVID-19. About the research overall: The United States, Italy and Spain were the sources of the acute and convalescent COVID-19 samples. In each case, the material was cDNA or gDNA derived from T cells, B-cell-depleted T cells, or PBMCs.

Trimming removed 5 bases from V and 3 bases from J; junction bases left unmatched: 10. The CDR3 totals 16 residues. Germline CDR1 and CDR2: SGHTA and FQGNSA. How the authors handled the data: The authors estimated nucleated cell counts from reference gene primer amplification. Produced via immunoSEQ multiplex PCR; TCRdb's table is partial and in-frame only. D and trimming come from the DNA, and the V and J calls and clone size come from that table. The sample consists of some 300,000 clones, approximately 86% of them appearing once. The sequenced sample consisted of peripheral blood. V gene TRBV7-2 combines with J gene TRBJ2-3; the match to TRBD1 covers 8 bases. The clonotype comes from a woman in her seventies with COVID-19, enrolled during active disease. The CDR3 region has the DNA TGTGCCAGCAGCGGTCGACAGGGGAGAGAGACAGATACGCAGTATTTT. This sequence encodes CASSGRQGRETDTQYF.